Reported below is one T cell receptor beta chain. Its antigen is not identified. The sample is drawn from a study of T cells in pancreatic ductal adenocarcinoma. Here immunoSEQ multiplex PCR was the method, and the copy in TCRdb shows in-frame clones only, minus some. The table records more than 85,000 clones, 90% to 95% of them present only once. Whole-study results and caveats: Unique clonotypes were about 8-fold more numerous in blood than in tumor.

Selected pancreatic ductal adenocarcinoma patients had undergone surgery without neoadjuvant therapy. This receptor was taken from a human donor with pancreatic ductal adenocarcinoma. The sequenced material came from PBMCs.

The CDR3 loop is CASSLYLQTKQETQYF. The CDR3 DNA sequence: TGTGCCAGCAGTTTATATTTACAGACGAAGCAAGAGACCCAGTACTTC. The J gene is TRBJ2-5, the V gene TRBV27, with D uncertain. Per the germline V gene, CDR1 is MNHEY and CDR2 is SMNVEV (reference sequence). Trimming pared 1 base from V and 2 bases from J, leaving 14 bases between. The CDR3 length is 16 residues.